The source of this TCR beta chain is a study of T cell responses to AZD1222 COVID-19 vaccine. General study points: Nearly half of unique spike-specific TCRs reportedly avoided B.1.351 and B.1.1.7 mutated regions. Rises in breadth and depth of Spike-specific TCRs came after two AZD1222 doses. Clonal diversity was possibly underestimated, and the donors were mostly white British, with more females. Across the whole spike, CD4 TCRs peaked at regions 160-218 and 743-854.

Repertoires were generated with immunoSEQ multiplex PCR, while TCRdb's copy carries only in-frame clones and drops some. The repertoire includes over 100,000 clones, 70% to 90% of them detected once, and 13% sits in the top ten. Notes on this clone: Its antigen remains unidentified.

The V and J ends lost 10 bases and 0 bases respectively, with 10 bases between them. CDR1 is ENHRY, CDR2 SYGVKD, per germline. The CDR3 runs 13 residues. The clonotype originates from an adult in good health. This material consisted of peripheral blood, taken on day 0 of MenACWY control vaccination. The V gene is TRBV10-3, the J gene TRBJ1-3; TRBD1 might be the D (6 bases). The CDR3 region is CANRDTSGNTIYF. The CDR3 DNA reads TGTGCCAACCGGGACACCTCTGGAAACACCATATATTTT.